This T cell receptor (beta chain) was sequenced in a study of PD-1 and CTLA-4 blockade in melanoma. TCRdb's copy holds only in-frame clones and misses some; the assay was immunoSEQ multiplex PCR. Among under 7,500 clones listed, 80% were seen once. In germline, CDR1 is GTSNPN, CDR2 SVGIG (reference sequence). With V trimmed by 4 bases and J by 1 base, 13 bases remained unmatched. The CDR3 runs to 18 residues. The chain uses TRBV30 and TRBJ2-3; 11 bases agree with TRBD2. The TCR originated in a human donor with melanoma. This material consisted of CD8+ T cells from peripheral blood, taken before anti-PD-1 treatment. CDR3 amino acids: CAWTVRTSGLVGTDTQYF. Here the CDR3 DNA reads TGTGCCTGGACTGTAAGGACTAGCGGGCTAGTTGGCACAGATACGCAGTATTTT. The variable domain in full, with the rest retrieved from reference TRBV30 and TRBJ2-3, is SQTIHQWPATLVQPVGSPLSLECTVEGTSNPNLYWYRQAAGRGLQLLFYSVGIGQISSEVPQNLSASRPQDRQFILSSKKLLLSDSGFYLCAWTVRTSGLVGTDTQYFGPGTRLTVL.